This T cell receptor beta chain was identified in a study of blood T cells in healthy people across ages. The junction had 8 bases not matched to a gene; V was cut back by 7 bases and J by 5 bases. Germline CDR1 and CDR2: MNHNY and SVGAGI (reference sequence). CDR3 size: 16 residues. Alongside a J-beta primer mix, a sample-barcoded 5' primer served in a second PCR lasting about 7 to 11 cycles. TCRdb processed the 5' RACE reads anew with MiXCR; each CDR3 protein has one entry. This table holds about 1.7 million distinct CDR3 sequences, 25% to 30% found once. This clonotype was seen ten or more times. The sequencing input was blood. This rearrangement joins TRBV6-6 to TRBJ2-1, with 13 bases that match TRBD2. This sequence originates from a woman in her 30s in good health. CDR3 loop: CASTERTSGRNNEQFF. The CDR3 DNA is TGTGCCAGCACAGAAAGGACTAGCGGGAGAAACAATGAGCAGTTCTTC.